Reported below is one T cell receptor beta chain. Under the authors' procedure: Cell counts per sample came from amplifying reference gene primers. Only in-frame clones appear in the TCRdb table, and some are missing; sequencing was by immunoSEQ multiplex PCR. V and J calls and clone size come straight from that table; D and trimming were deduced from the DNA. This sample has about 69,000 clones, with 70% to 85% found just once. V gave up 3 bases and J gave up 2 bases, with 8 bases separating them. The CDR3 runs 13 residues. Looked up from germline, CDR1 is LNHDA and CDR2 is SQIVND (reference sequence). Seattle-derived patients entered the study during active infection and were followed longitudinally. These data originate in a study of blood T cell repertoires in COVID-19. Study as a whole: Some COVID-19 samples were acute and others convalescent; all came from the United States, Italy and Spain. Sources were T cells, B-cell-depleted T cells, or PBMCs; the material itself was cDNA or gDNA.

The material sequenced was peripheral blood. V is TRBV19 and J is TRBJ2-7; weak D call: TRBD2 (5 bases). This TCR derives from a man aged 45-65 years with COVID-19, enrolled during active disease. The CDR3 region has the DNA TGTGCCAGTAGTATCGGACTTACCTACGAGCAGTACTTC. Protein: CASSIGLTYEQYF.